This TCR beta chain was observed in a study of technical replicates of blood from a few donors. Sequenced by immunoSEQ multiplex PCR; TCRdb stores in-frame clones only, minus some. This sample yields around 12,000 clones, of which around three quarters are seen a single time; about 14% belongs to the top ten. The germline V gene encodes CDR1 SSHAT and CDR2 FNYEAQ (reference sequence). This CDR3 has 13 residues. The germline V and J ends were trimmed by 5 bases and 7 bases, with 11 bases remaining between them. This clone showed up just once. The chain joins TRBV7-7 to TRBJ2-2; the D is unclear. Sequencing was carried out using PBMCs. The source is a human donor in good health. CDR3 region: CASSPTADGELFF. In DNA form, the CDR3 reads TGTGCCAGCAGCCCCACAGCTGACGGGGAGCTGTTTTTT.